This T cell receptor (beta chain) is from a study of shared clonotypes between healthy human individuals. The study, taken as a whole, reports: Some clonotypes were shared by all four sorted-subset donors, while others were not shared. The non-shared ones had lower generation probabilities than the shared ones.

Repertoires were generated with immunoSEQ multiplex PCR, while TCRdb's copy carries only in-frame clones and drops some. Of approximately 530,000 clones in the sample, 90% to 96% were seen once. The CDR3 is 13 residues long. Per germline, CDR1 SGHNT and CDR2 YYREEE (reference sequence). The V gene lost 0 bases and the J gene lost 1 base, with 4 bases spanning the gap. Turning to this clone: The antigen is not known. The sample has other DNA sequences that encode this CDR3 too.

Sequencing was done on a sample of naive CD4+ T cells sorted from blood. Indicated subset: CD45RA+ positively selected. V usage is TRBV5-4 and J usage is TRBJ2-5; D is ambiguous. This receptor was identified in a woman aged 30 to 39 in good health. The CDR3 here is CASSLGSQETQYF. The CDR3 DNA is TGTGCCAGCAGCTTGGGGTCCCAAGAGACCCAGTACTTC.